Below, one TCR beta chain is given with its context. What it binds is not known. This table comes from immunoSEQ multiplex PCR, and its TCRdb copy is limited to in-frame clones, with some not included. Altogether around 1,700 clones are present, roughly four fifths being singletons, with the ten largest covering 11%. This entry comes from a study of chemoradiotherapy in HPV16-positive cancers. Overall study context: Two HPV16-positive patients' cells yielded candidate HPV-specific clones and common motifs. Study results and limitations: HPV-specific T cells were functionally defined from only a couple of HPV16-positive patients. For HPV16-positive patients, expanding HPV-responsive T cells associated with longer recurrence-free survival.

The V and J ends lost 6 bases and 0 bases, in that order; junction bases with no gene match: 5. The CDR3 extends over 14 amino acids. Germline V gene lookup returns CDR1 ENHRY and CDR2 SYGVKD. This chain joins TRBV10-3 and TRBJ2-7; 7 nucleotides line up with TRBD2. This sequence was found in a human donor with HPV-associated anogenital cancer. Material: tumor tissue, obtained from a patient who underwent chemoradiotherapy. The DNA for the CDR3 is TGTGCCATCAGCAAGCGGGAAAGCTCCTACGAGCAGTACTTC. Translating it yields CAISKRESSYEQYF.